Sequencing of this T cell receptor beta chain was carried out in a study of T cell responses to AZD1222 COVID-19 vaccine. General study results and limits: Targeting of unmutated variant regions was reportedly seen in nearly half of spike-specific TCRs. Without day 14 samples, only post-peak T cell repertoires were studied.

The sample holds one count of this clone. The antigen is not known. CDR3 length equals 14 residues. Germline V gene lookup returns CDR1 SGHTS and CDR2 YDEGEE. Trimming left V 0 bases short and J 0 bases short, with 6 bases between. Libraries were prepared by immunoSEQ multiplex PCR; TCRdb keeps only in-frame clonotypes and omits some of them. The sample lists over 100,000 clones; over 75% were seen once. This TCR came from an adult in good health. Here the sequenced sample was peripheral blood, taken on day 0 of AZD1222 vaccination. The chain is built from TRBV5-8 and TRBJ2-5; D is unresolved. The CDR3 coding sequence is TGTGCCAGCAGCTTGGACCTGGACCAAGAGACCCAGTACTTC. Its protein product is CASSLDLDQETQYF.